Listed below are T cell receptor beta chains from one sample, sequenced in a study of human T cells and chemical hapten exposure. TCRdb passed the RACE reads through MiXCR, listing each CDR3 protein once. The sample includes 60,000 to 75,000 distinct CDR3 sequences, about 7% seen only once; the top ten take approximately 1.6%. Sequenced material: whole blood, taken in connection with sensitization to the hapten diphenylcyclopropenone (DPC). These receptors were taken from a young woman with alopecia areata. Some clones in this sample may be carry-over from other donors' samples. CDR3s include the opening cysteine and the closing phenylalanine or tryptophan. The D gene is left open where the match is weak. Clone size is given for some rows only: seen once, a few or many times, or a class if the clone is expanded.

>TRBV7-3|TRBJ1-1|TRBD1|many
CASSGQVSGGAGYTEAFF
TGTGCCAGCAGCGGACAGGTTTCCGGGGGAGCGGGGTACACTGAAGCTTTCTTT
>TRBV7-9|TRBJ1-1|-|many
CASSLYENTEAFF
TGTGCCAGCAGCTTATACGAGAACACTGAAGCTTTCTTT
>TRBV3-1|TRBJ2-7|-|-
CAISQVSRYSYEQYF
TGTGCCATCAGCCAAGTGTCACGGTACTCCTACGAGCAGTACTTC
>TRBV7-6|TRBJ2-6|TRBD2|many
CASSLFPSGVNSGANVLTF
TGTGCCAGCAGCTTATTCCCTAGCGGGGTTAACTCTGGGGCCAACGTCCTGACTTTC
>TRBV11-2|TRBJ2-5|TRBD1|many
CATLGQLGTRETQYF
TGTGCCACCCTGGGACAGTTGGGGACAAGAGAGACCCAGTACTTC
>TRBV5-4|TRBJ2-7|-|many
CASSPSYSTRSYEQYF
TGTGCCAGCAGCCCTTCCTACTCTACTCGGTCCTACGAGCAGTACTTC
>TRBV6-1|TRBJ1-5|-|many
CASSEWGGGAQPQHF
TGTGCCAGCAGTGAATGGGGCGGGGGCGCACAGCCCCAGCATTTT
>TRBV9|TRBJ2-7|-|many
CASSPTPGYEQYF
TGTGCCAGCAGCCCCACCCCCGGGTACGAGCAGTACTTC
>TRBV5-1|TRBJ2-7|TRBD1|many
CASSLVDRDEQYF
TGCGCCAGCAGCTTGGTCGACAGGGACGAGCAGTACTTC
>TRBV3-1|TRBJ1-1|-|-
CASSQDARWNTEAFF
TGTGCCAGCAGCCAAGATGCCAGGTGGAACACTGAAGCTTTCTTT
>TRBV20-1|TRBJ2-7|TRBD1|many
CSARTGVYEQYF
TGCAGTGCGAGGACAGGGGTCTACGAGCAGTACTTC
>TRBV10-3|TRBJ2-1|-|many
CAISESGSGAYNEQFF
TGTGCCATCAGTGAGTCGGGGTCGGGGGCCTACAATGAGCAGTTCTTC
>TRBV7-2|TRBJ1-1|-|few
CASSTTGRASAEAFF
TGTGCCAGCAGCACGACCGGCAGGGCATCCGCTGAAGCTTTCTTT
>TRBV6-6|TRBJ2-3|-|many
CASSSILVFTDTQYF
TGTGCCAGCAGTTCCATTCTAGTGTTCACAGATACGCAGTATTTT
>TRBV29-1|TRBJ2-1|TRBD1|few
CSVHRSGQGALGQFF
TGCAGCGTCCACAGATCGGGACAGGGGGCGCTCGGACAGTTCTTC
>TRBV3-1|TRBJ1-6|-|few
CASSPSGVWFYNSPLHF
TGTGCCAGCAGCCCATCAGGGGTGTGGTTCTATAATTCACCCCTCCACTTT
>TRBV27|TRBJ2-7|-|many
CASSLTGGGRYEQYF
TGTGCCAGCAGTTTAACAGGTGGGGGTCGGTACGAGCAGTACTTC
>TRBV5-4|TRBJ2-3|TRBD2|many
CASSLGLAGALGTDTQYF
TGTGCCAGCAGCTTGGGACTAGCGGGGGCGCTGGGCACAGATACGCAGTATTTT
>TRBV29-1|TRBJ1-2|-|many
CSVVAGATANNYGYTF
TGCAGCGTTGTGGCAGGGGCCACCGCAAATAACTATGGCTACACCTTC
>TRBV15|TRBJ2-1|-|many
CATSRDRVPPDNEQFF
TGTGCCACCAGCAGAGATCGCGTCCCCCCCGACAATGAGCAGTTCTTC
>TRBV5-1|TRBJ2-5|-|many
CASSSGQRRAETQYF
TGCGCCAGCAGCTCGGGACAGCGGAGGGCAGAGACCCAGTACTTC
>TRBV27|TRBJ1-6|-|many
CASSLTGRRNSPLHF
TGTGCCAGCAGTCTCACCGGGCGTAGAAATTCACCCCTCCACTTT
>TRBV18|TRBJ2-5|-|many
CASSRDRQETQYF
TGTGCCAGCTCTCGGGACCGCCAAGAGACCCAGTACTTC
>TRBV7-8|TRBJ2-1|-|-
CASSWDGTVYNEQFF
TGTGCCAGCAGCTGGGACGGGACGGTATACAATGAGCAGTTCTTC
>TRBV5-1|TRBJ1-1|TRBD1|-
CASSHDRDTEAFF
TGCGCCAGCAGCCACGACAGGGACACTGAAGCTTTCTTT
>TRBV12-3/TRBV12-4|TRBJ2-2|-|few
CAIGTGELFF
TGTGCCATTGGCACCGGGGAGCTGTTTTTT
>TRBV28|TRBJ2-7|TRBD2|-
CASSKPGLAGYEQYF
TGTGCCAGCAGTAAACCGGGACTAGCGGGCTACGAGCAGTACTTC
>TRBV2|TRBJ1-5|-|many
CASSKNPASNQPQHF
TGTGCCAGCAGTAAGAATCCGGCCAGCAATCAGCCCCAGCATTTT
>TRBV10-3|TRBJ2-5|TRBD2|many
CAIAGGRQETQYF
TGTGCCATCGCGGGGGGCCGCCAAGAGACCCAGTACTTC
>TRBV20-1|TRBJ1-1|-|-
CSSVTVNTEAFF
TGCAGCTCTGTGACGGTGAACACTGAAGCTTTCTTT
>TRBV30|TRBJ1-3|-|many
CAWSATGNTIYF
TGTGCCTGGAGTGCCACCGGAAACACCATATATTTT
>TRBV29-1|TRBJ1-2|-|few
CSCWDLLGYTF
TGCAGCTGCTGGGATTTGTTAGGCTACACCTTC
>TRBV20-1|TRBJ2-5|-|many
CSARVLPKETQYF
TGCAGTGCTAGAGTATTGCCCAAAGAGACCCAGTACTTC
>TRBV15|TRBJ1-5|-|many
CATSSQTGRNQPQHF
TGTGCCACCAGCAGTCAGACAGGCCGCAATCAGCCCCAGCATTTT
>TRBV27|TRBJ1-1|TRBD1|-
CASSPAGQASEAFF
TGTGCCAGCAGTCCAGCCGGACAGGCGTCTGAAGCTTTCTTT
>TRBV5-5|TRBJ1-1|TRBD1|many
CASSATRQGVWTEAFF
TGTGCCAGCAGCGCCACCCGACAGGGGGTCTGGACTGAAGCTTTCTTT
>TRBV9|TRBJ1-1|-|-
CASSVDATGNTEAFF
TGTGCCAGCAGCGTAGACGCCACAGGGAACACTGAAGCTTTCTTT
>TRBV18|TRBJ1-5|-|-
CASLDSLNQPQHF
TGTGCCAGCTTGGACAGTCTAAATCAGCCCCAGCATTTT
>TRBV6-4|TRBJ1-1|-|many
CASSDRAGNTEAFF
TGTGCCAGCAGTGACAGGGCAGGGAACACTGAAGCTTTCTTT
>TRBV12-3/TRBV12-4|TRBJ2-6|-|few
CASSSSSGASGSGANVLTF
TGTGCCAGCAGTTCCTCGTCCGGAGCAAGCGGCTCTGGGGCCAACGTCCTGACTTTC
>TRBV12-3/TRBV12-4|TRBJ2-7|-|many
CASTQGSYEQYF
TGTGCCAGCACTCAGGGGTCCTACGAGCAGTACTTC
>TRBV14|TRBJ2-5|TRBD2|few
CASSLWTSGSHETQYF
TGTGCCAGCAGCCTATGGACTAGCGGGTCACACGAGACCCAGTACTTC
>TRBV7-9|TRBJ2-3|-|few
CASRGAGADTQYF
TGTGCCAGCAGGGGGGCGGGAGCAGATACGCAGTATTTT
>TRBV5-1|TRBJ2-3|TRBD1|many
CASSRGDRADTQYF
TGCGCCAGCAGCCGGGGGGACAGGGCGGATACGCAGTATTTT
>TRBV2|TRBJ1-1|-|-
CASGLGQNTEAFF
TGTGCCAGTGGGCTTGGCCAGAACACTGAAGCTTTCTTT
>TRBV4-2|TRBJ2-6|-|few
CASSQILATGANVLTF
TGTGCCAGCAGCCAAATTCTAGCGACCGGGGCCAACGTCCTGACTTTC
>TRBV6-5|TRBJ2-5|TRBD2|many
CASSYSGLAGVETQYF
TGTGCCAGCAGTTACTCTGGGCTAGCGGGGGTAGAGACCCAGTACTTC
>TRBV3-1|TRBJ2-2|-|many
CASSQSTGELFF
TGTGCCAGCAGCCAATCGACAGGGGAGCTGTTTTTT
>TRBV29-1|TRBJ2-5|-|many
CSVSRGKQETQYF
TGCAGCGTCTCCCGAGGAAAACAAGAGACCCAGTACTTC
>TRBV12-3/TRBV12-4|TRBJ1-2|-|many
CASSLDAGEGYGYTF
TGTGCCAGCAGTTTAGACGCAGGGGAAGGCTATGGCTACACCTTC
>TRBV20-1|TRBJ2-7|TRBD1|many
CSVSDRDYEQYF
TGCAGTGTTAGTGACAGGGACTACGAGCAGTACTTC
>TRBV5-1|TRBJ2-6|-|many
CASSLDGANVLTF
TGCGCCAGCAGCTTGGACGGGGCCAACGTCCTGACTTTC
>TRBV20-1|TRBJ1-2|-|-
CSASPPRGRRGYGYTF
TGCAGTGCTAGCCCTCCACGGGGGCGACGGGGCTATGGCTACACCTTC
>TRBV30|TRBJ1-1|-|few
CAWSVQGLNTEAFF
TGTGCCTGGAGTGTACAAGGATTAAACACTGAAGCTTTCTTT
>TRBV6-5|TRBJ2-7|TRBD1|many
CASWDREVEQYF
TGTGCCAGCTGGGACAGGGAGGTCGAGCAGTACTTC
>TRBV6-5|TRBJ2-1|TRBD1|many
CASSYWGPGQGAGIHEQFF
TGTGCCAGCAGTTACTGGGGGCCGGGACAGGGGGCGGGAATTCATGAGCAGTTCTTC
>TRBV6-5|TRBJ1-1|-|few
CASSYRLGTEAFF
TGTGCCAGCAGTTACAGGCTGGGCACTGAAGCTTTCTTT